Shown below are 30 T cell receptor beta chains from a single sample sequenced in a study of blood T cell repertoires in COVID-19. Generated by immunoSEQ multiplex PCR, the TCRdb table keeps only in-frame clones and is missing some. The sample lists about 230,000 clones, 75% to 85% occurring once. Sequencing used peripheral blood. The receptor source for this set is a woman between 45 and 65 years old with acute or convalescent COVID-19.

This clone showed up just once. V is TRBV11-2 and J is TRBJ2-7; perhaps TRBD2 as D (5 bases). Trimming shortened V by 5 bases and J by 3 bases, and 11 bases separated the two germline ends. The germline gives CDR1 SGHAT, CDR2 FQNNGV. The CDR3 is made up of 13 amino acids. The CDR3 reads CASSPGDRYEQYF. CDR3 nucleotides: TGTGCCAGCAGCCCCGGGGATCGCTACGAGCAGTACTTC.

The chain links TRBV10-3 to TRBJ2-7; 9 bases fit TRBD2. Losses at the gene ends were 2 bases for V and 0 bases for J; bases not matched to a gene: 2. The germline V gene has CDR1 ENHRY and CDR2 SYGVKD. This CDR3 contains 15 residues. The chain's CDR3 is CAISEPTSGSYEQYF. The CDR3 region has the DNA TGTGCCATCAGTGAGCCGACTAGCGGCTCCTACGAGCAGTACTTC.

This chain links TRBV28 with TRBJ1-1; D is undetermined. V was trimmed by 3 bases and J by 1 base, leaving 9 bases between them. Per the germline V gene, CDR1 is MDHEN and CDR2 is SYDVKM. The length of the CDR3 is 14 residues. DNA of the CDR3: TGTGCCAGCAGTTTGGGTAGCAAGAACACTGAAGCTTTCTTT. It translates to CASSLGSKNTEAFF. Supplemented by reference TRBV28 and TRBJ1-1, the full variable domain reads DVKVTQSSRYLVKRTGEKVFLECVQDMDHENMFWYRQDPGLGLRLIYFSYDVKMKEKGDIPEGYSVSREKKERFSLILESASTNQTSMYLCASSLGSKNTEAFFGQGTRLTVV.

The chain links TRBV12-3 or TRBV12-4 to TRBJ2-4, with 7 bases aligning to TRBD1. This CDR3 has 13 amino acids. V was clipped by 6 bases and J by 9 bases; unmatched bases: 8. This chain's CDR3 is CASRGTVQRIQYF. The CDR3 DNA sequence: TGTGCCAGCAGGGGGACAGTACAGCGCATTCAGTACTTC.

The chain uses TRBV5-1 and TRBJ2-2; TRBD2 agrees at 7 bases. This CDR3 spans 14 amino acids. Germline CDR1 and CDR2: SGHRS and YFSETQ. The J segment lost 6 bases and the V segment lost 4 bases, leaving 6 bases of the junction unmatched. The CDR3 spells CASSPGLVPGELFF. CDR3 nucleotide sequence: TGCGCCAGCAGCCCCGGACTAGTTCCCGGGGAGCTGTTTTTT.

The V gene is TRBV30, the J gene TRBJ1-4; the D gene is possibly TRBD1 (6 bases). Germline V gene sequence: CDR1 GTSNPN, CDR2 SVGIG (reference sequence). The length of the CDR3 is 16 residues. V was shortened by 0 bases and J by 3 bases, with 14 bases between the two germline ends. The CDR3 sequence is CAWSVGAVQANEKLFF. As DNA, the CDR3 is TGTGCCTGGAGTGTGGGGGCGGTCCAGGCTAATGAAAAACTGTTTTTT.

This clone showed up just once. This rearrangement joins TRBV9 to TRBJ2-4; TRBD2 matches 8 bases. The junction had 9 bases not matched to a gene; V was cut back by 0 bases and J by 7 bases. In germline, CDR1 is SGDLS, CDR2 YYNGEE. The CDR3 is 16 residues long. The CDR3 DNA reads as TGTGCCAGCAGCGTAGCGCCTTCGGGGGGGCGGAACATTCAGTACTTC. As protein: CASSVAPSGGRNIQYF.

The chain couples TRBV7-9 to TRBJ2-1, with D perhaps matching TRBD1 (6 bases). The CDR3 covers 14 residues. Looked up from germline, CDR1 is SEHNR and CDR2 is FQNEAQ (reference sequence). Trimming left V 5 bases short and J 7 bases short, with 15 bases between. DNA of the CDR3: TGTGCCAGCAGCCGTGCTACAGGGTCGAATGAGCAGTTCTTC. Translating it yields CASSRATGSNEQFF.

The chain couples TRBV12-3 or TRBV12-4 to TRBJ2-5, with 7 bases matching TRBD1. Unmatched junction bases numbered 2, after V lost 5 bases and J lost 5 bases. The CDR3 contains 12 residues. The DNA for the CDR3 is TGTGCCAGCAGTGAGACAGGGGAGACCCAGTACTTC. Amino acids: CASSETGETQYF.

V gene TRBV6-5 combines with J gene TRBJ1-1; 7 bases agree with TRBD1. The CDR3 spans 15 residues. Germline CDR1 MNHEY, CDR2 SVGAGI. J lost 3 bases, V lost 5 bases, and 9 bases had no gene match. CDR3 residues: CASSRQGTIDTEAFF. CDR3 nucleotide sequence: TGTGCCAGCAGTCGACAGGGTACTATTGACACTGAAGCTTTCTTT.

The gene calls are TRBV19 and TRBJ1-2; D is unclear. Germline assignment: CDR1 LNHDA and CDR2 SQIVND (reference sequence). Trimming left V 1 base short and J 8 bases short, with 14 bases between. CDR3 length equals 14 residues. The CDR3 coding sequence is TGTGCCAGTAGTATAGTCCCGACATCAGGCGGCTACACCTTC. Residues: CASSIVPTSGGYTF.

The V call is TRBV30, the J call TRBJ1-1; D possibly corresponds to TRBD1 (5 bases). CDR1 GTSNPN and CDR2 SVGIG come from the germline V gene (reference sequence). Between the trimmed V and J ends, which lost 1 base and 1 base, there was a span of 16 bases. The length of the CDR3 is 16 residues. CDR3 nucleotides: TGTGCCTGGAGTGGGGACTTCCTTATTGGGAACACTGAAGCTTTCTTT. It specifies CAWSGDFLIGNTEAFF.

The J gene is TRBJ2-1, the V gene TRBV27; a weak D match, TRBD1 (6 bases). The CDR3 spans 15 residues. The ends were cut back, 4 bases at V and 5 bases at J, with 15 bases in the middle. CDR1 is MNHEY and CDR2 is SMNVEV in the germline V gene (reference sequence). The CDR3 region is CASSSYRDTDNEQFF. CDR3 DNA sequence: TGTGCCAGCAGTTCGTACCGGGACACTGACAATGAGCAGTTCTTC.

The genes are TRBV9 and TRBJ2-1; D is possibly TRBD2 (5 bases). Between the trimmed V and J ends, which lost 1 base and 10 bases, there was a span of 12 bases. This CDR3 has 13 amino acids. Germline V gene data show CDR1 as SGDLS and CDR2 as YYNGEE. CDR3 coding DNA: TGTGCCAGCAGCGTAACTAGTTTGGCGGAGCAGTTCTTC. This translates into CASSVTSLAEQFF.

With regard to this clone: The same CDR3 can be traced to other DNA sequences in this sample. The chain couples TRBV9 to TRBJ1-4, with D possibly being TRBD1 (6 bases). V shed 0 bases and J shed 4 bases, with 7 bases lying between them. The germline CDR1 and CDR2 sequences are SGDLS and YYNGEE. The CDR3 is made up of 14 amino acids. The CDR3 region has the DNA TGTGCCAGCAGCGTAGGACAGGATAATGAAAAACTGTTTTTT. Its protein product is CASSVGQDNEKLFF. Looking up the rest from reference TRBV9 and TRBJ1-4 gives the full variable domain: DSGVTQTPKHLITATGQRVTLRCSPRSGDLSVYWYQQSLDQGLQFLIQYYNGEERAKGNILERFSAQQFPDLHSELNLSSLELGDSALYFCASSVGQDNEKLFFGSGTQLSVL.

The chain is built from TRBV19 and TRBJ1-5; perhaps TRBD1 as D (5 bases). CDR3 size: 16 residues. V was shortened by 4 bases and J by 0 bases, with 13 bases between the two germline ends. Germline V lookup: CDR1 LNHDA, CDR2 SQIVND (reference sequence). CDR3 in DNA: TGTGCCAGTAGTACCAGAACAGGTTATAGCAATCAGCCCCAGCATTTT. Encoded protein: CASSTRTGYSNQPQHF.

The CDR3 sequence is CASTPGGSNQPQHF. CDR3 in DNA: TGTGCCAGCACCCCCGGTGGTAGCAATCAGCCCCAGCATTTT. This chain links TRBV6-5 with TRBJ1-5; the D is unclear. The germline V and J ends were trimmed by 7 bases and 0 bases, with 10 bases remaining between them. The CDR3 contains 14 residues. Germline V gene lookup returns CDR1 MNHEY and CDR2 SVGAGI.

Here the CDR3 DNA reads TGTGCCACCAGTGAGACGGGTCCCTCCTACGAGCAGTACTTC. Translating gives CATSETGPSYEQYF. This rearrangement joins TRBV24-1 to TRBJ2-7; no clear D gene. There are 14 residues in the CDR3. V lost 4 bases and J lost 0, with 9 bases in between. Germline loops: CDR1 KGHDR, CDR2 SFDVKD.

This clone was seen a few times. The CDR3 is CASSLGEDTEAFF. The CDR3 DNA is TGTGCCAGCAGCTTGGGGGAGGACACTGAAGCTTTCTTT. The gene calls are TRBV11-2 and TRBJ1-1, with D tentatively TRBD1 (5 bases). The CDR3 loop spans 13 amino acids. V was cut by 3 bases and J by 3 bases, with 8 bases left in between. Germline V gene lookup returns CDR1 SGHAT and CDR2 FQNNGV.

This chain links TRBV5-6 with TRBJ2-5; D may be TRBD2 (6 bases). The germline V and J ends were trimmed by 4 bases and 5 bases, with 21 bases remaining between them. This CDR3 comprises 16 residues. From germline, CDR1 is SGHDT and CDR2 YYEEEE. The CDR3 here is CASSAPHGGILETQYF. CDR3 nucleotide sequence: TGTGCCAGCAGCGCGCCACATGGGGGGATTCTTGAGACCCAGTACTTC. Based on the CDR3 plus reference TRBV5-6 and TRBJ2-5, the full variable domain is DAGVTQSPTHLIKTRGQQVTLRCSPKSGHDTVSWYQQALGQGPQFIFQYYEEEERQRGNFPDRFSGHQFPNYSSELNVNALLLGDSALYLCASSAPHGGILETQYFGPGTRLLVL.

To note about this clone: One end of the junction does not line up with germline, which may come from a read error. This sequence joins TRBV11-3 and TRBJ2-1, with 8 bases matching TRBD2. The CDR3 is 16 residues long. In germline, CDR1 is SGHNT, CDR2 YENEEA. In nucleotides, the CDR3 is TGTGCCAGCAGCTCCCCTTGGGCGGGGGGCCGGGATGAGCGGTTCTTC. This codes for CASSSPWAGGRDERFF.

This chain uses TRBV18 with TRBJ2-3; 8 bases are a match to TRBD1. The V gene's germline CDR1 is KGHSH and CDR2 LQKENI. V lost 5 bases, J lost 4 bases, and 5 bases stayed unmatched. The CDR3 has 14 residues. CDR3 residues: CASSSRGQADTQYF. The CDR3 DNA sequence: TGTGCCAGCTCAAGCAGGGGGCAGGCAGATACGCAGTATTTT.

V gene TRBV3-1 (or the pseudogene TRBV3-2) combines with J gene TRBJ1-3; D not resolved. Germline loops: CDR1 LGHDT, CDR2 YNNKEL (reference sequence). Trimming took off 2 bases at V and 2 bases at J, with 7 bases between the two ends. This CDR3 region has 14 residues. The DNA of the CDR3 is TGTGCCAGCAGCCAATCACGAGCTGGAAACACCATATATTTT. Its translation is CASSQSRAGNTIYF.

V is TRBV30 and J is TRBJ1-2; no clear D gene. This CDR3 has 12 residues. V lost 3 bases to trimming and J lost 0 bases, with 5 bases between them. Germline V lookup: CDR1 GTSNPN, CDR2 SVGIG (reference sequence). CDR3 DNA: TGTGCCTGGAGCAGGTCTAACTATGGCTACACCTTC. Protein product: CAWSRSNYGYTF. Together with reference TRBV30 and TRBJ1-2, the CDR3 gives the full variable domain: SQTIHQWPATLVQPVGSPLSLECTVEGTSNPNLYWYRQAAGRGLQLLFYSVGIGQISSEVPQNLSASRPQDRQFILSSKKLLLSDSGFYLCAWSRSNYGYTFGSGTRLTVV.

This clone was recorded only once. V and J are TRBV28 and TRBJ1-2; D unresolved. Germline loops: CDR1 MDHEN, CDR2 SYDVKM. The length of the CDR3 is 11 residues. The ends were cut back, 6 bases at V and 4 bases at J, with 6 bases in the middle. The CDR3 here is CASSGGYGYTF. CDR3 nucleotide sequence: TGTGCCAGCAGCGGCGGCTATGGCTACACCTTC.

V usage is TRBV19 and J usage is TRBJ1-2; 8 bases fit TRBD1. Germline CDR1 is LNHDA and CDR2 is SQIVND (reference sequence). V lost 5 bases to trimming and J lost 5 bases; unmatched junction nucleotides: 13. This CDR3 has 16 amino acids. The CDR3 bases are TGTGCCAGTAGTCTTGAGACAGGGGCCGTTTGGTATGGCTACACCTTC. The encoded protein is CASSLETGAVWYGYTF.

The gene calls are TRBV29-1 and TRBJ1-5, with 8 bases fitting TRBD1. The CDR3 sequence is 13 residues long. V lost 6 bases, J lost 2 bases, and 3 bases stayed unmatched. CDR1 is SQVTM and CDR2 is ANQGSEA in the germline V gene. CDR3 in amino acids: CSVAQGGNQPQHF. In DNA, the CDR3 is TGCAGCGTGGCACAGGGGGGCAATCAGCCCCAGCATTTT.

The CDR3 nucleotides are TGCAGCGTTGAAGATAGGGGACAGGGGCCCCACGAGCAGTACTTC. It codes for CSVEDRGQGPHEQYF. The J gene is TRBJ2-7, the V gene TRBV29-1, with 10 bases matching TRBD1. V was clipped by 0 bases and J by 5 bases; unmatched bases: 7. The CDR3 consists of 15 residues. Germline CDR1 is SQVTM and CDR2 is ANQGSEA.

The chain couples TRBV28 to TRBJ1-1; no clear D. Germline V CDR1 and CDR2: MDHEN, SYDVKM. The CDR3 loop spans 12 amino acids. V was trimmed by 4 bases and J by 7 bases, leaving 10 bases between them. CDR3 nucleotides: TGTGCCAGCAGTTACCCCCCAGATGAAGCTTTCTTT. Residues: CASSYPPDEAFF.

V gene TRBV6-5 combines with J gene TRBJ2-7; TRBD1 agrees at 7 bases. V lost 5 bases to trimming and J lost 3 bases; unmatched junction nucleotides: 4. Per germline, CDR1 MNHEY and CDR2 SVGAGI. There are 13 residues in the CDR3. The chain's CDR3 is CASSQGVNYEQYF. As DNA, the CDR3 is TGTGCCAGCAGTCAGGGGGTCAACTACGAGCAGTACTTC.